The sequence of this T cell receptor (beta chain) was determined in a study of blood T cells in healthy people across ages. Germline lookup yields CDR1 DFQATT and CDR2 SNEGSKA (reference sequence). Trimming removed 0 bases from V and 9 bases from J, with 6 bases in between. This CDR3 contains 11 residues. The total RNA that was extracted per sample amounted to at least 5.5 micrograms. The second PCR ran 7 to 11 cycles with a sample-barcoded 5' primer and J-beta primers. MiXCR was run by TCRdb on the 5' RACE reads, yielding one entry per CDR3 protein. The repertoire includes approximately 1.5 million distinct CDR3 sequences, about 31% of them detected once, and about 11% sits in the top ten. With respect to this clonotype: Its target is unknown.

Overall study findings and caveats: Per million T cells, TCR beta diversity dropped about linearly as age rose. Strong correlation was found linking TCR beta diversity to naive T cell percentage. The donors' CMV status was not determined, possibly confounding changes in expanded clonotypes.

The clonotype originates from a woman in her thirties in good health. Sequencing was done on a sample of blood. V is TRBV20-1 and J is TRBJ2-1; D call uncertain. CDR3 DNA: TGCAGTGCTAGAGATTGGGGTGAGCAGTTCTTC. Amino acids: CSARDWGEQFF.